The TCR beta chain under discussion was sequenced for a study of T cell repertoires in cytomegalovirus infection (dated by TCRdb to 2018 to 2020). Looking at the study overall: Because public TCR beta signatures pointed to carriage of CMV infection together with the matching HLA type, the HLA type of each donor mattered for the analysis. What the research found in general, with its limitations: In the ex vivo response, HLA-C-restricted CMV-specific TCR beta clonotypes were dominant, and in two of eight donors the single most frequent clonotype came from this HLA-C-restricted group. In both this cohort and an independent roughly 350-donor cohort, the cumulative frequency of public TCR beta family members distinguished carriers of CMV infection plus the relevant HLA type.

As to this clonotype: Its specific antigen is unknown. No much larger clone exists at a distance of one base, and base qualities are not known.

The CDR3 measures 16 amino acids from cysteine to phenylalanine. Of all the DNA, just the CDR3 is kept, 48 bases in frame from base 1. CDR1 and CDR2 were assigned from the germline V gene as SGHAT and FQNNGV. V ends up 5 bases short and J 5 bases short, with an unmatched junction base count of 8. These reads were obtained on an Illumina HiSeq 1500. The public reads were reprocessed in TCRdb via fastp at Q25 and MiXCR, keeping in-frame beta chains. Rows merge per CDR3 protein into single entries with the most common DNA and genes. The sample table holds approximately 140,000 distinct CDR3 sequences, of which 5.5% to 7% were seen once. The ten largest clones take up roughly 18% of the sample.

Sequenced sample: PBMCs. The sequence was obtained from a human donor in good health (CMV status not recorded). Some clones in this sample may be carry-over from other donors' samples. Recombination linked TRBV11-2 to TRBJ2-5; 13 central bases correspond to TRBD2. The CDR3 protein is CASSPGLAGESETQYF. The DNA sequence is given as TGTGCCAGCAGCCCAGGACTAGCGGGGGAGTCGGAGACCCAGTACTTC.